Shown below are 5 T cell receptor beta chains from a single sample sequenced in a study of OX40 agonist ivuxolimab in advanced cancers. Some clones are missing from TCRdb's copy, which holds only in-frame ones; the method was immunoSEQ multiplex PCR. Seen here are about 77,000 clones, 81% observed once, and the top ten hold approximately 4.5%. The source was CD4+ or CD8+ T cells sorted from blood, collected in a trial of the OX40 agonist ivuxolimab. Source of these receptors: an adult with an advanced solid tumor such as melanoma, head and neck, liver or kidney cancer.

V and J are TRBV2 and TRBJ1-3; tentative D call: TRBD1 (5 bases). With 10 bases removed from V and 11 bases from J, the gap between germline ends came to 15 bases. The CDR3 spans 11 residues. Germline CDR1 reads SNHLY; CDR2 reads FYNNEI. The CDR3 reads CATDSGRSIYF. The CDR3 nucleotides read TGTGCCACCGACAGTGGCCGTTCCATATATTTT.

This clone has more than one count but fewer than ten. The rearrangement joins TRBV7-9 to TRBJ1-5, with D possibly being TRBD1 (6 bases). Trimming left V 1 base short and J 5 bases short, with 15 bases between. Germline CDR1 reads SEHNR; CDR2 reads FQNEAQ (reference sequence). This CDR3 is built from 16 residues. As DNA, the CDR3 is TGTGCCAGCAGCTTAGGAGGCAGGGGCCGGGATCAGCCCCAGCATTTT. It is translated as CASSLGGRGRDQPQHF. Full variable domain (remainder filled in from reference TRBV7-9 and TRBJ1-5): DTGVSQNPRHKITKRGQNVTFRCDPISEHNRLYWYRQTLGQGPEFLTYFQNEAQLEKSRLLSDRFSAERPKGSFSTLEIQRTEQGDSAMYLCASSLGGRGRDQPQHFGDGTRLSIL.

The V call is TRBV5-4, the J call TRBJ2-5; 11 bases agree with TRBD2. The CDR3 contains 15 residues. Germline values: CDR1 SGHNT, CDR2 YYREEE (reference sequence). V lost 4 bases, J lost 1 base, and 3 bases stayed unmatched. The CDR3 coding sequence is TGTGCCAGCAGCGCGGGACTAGCGGTCCAAGAGACCCAGTACTTC. Its translation is CASSAGLAVQETQYF.

The CDR3 protein is CASSFDRISYEQYF. The CDR3 region has the DNA TGTGCCAGCAGTTTCGACAGGATCAGCTACGAGCAGTACTTC. J is TRBJ2-7 and V is TRBV6-1, with D perhaps TRBD1 (6 bases). The CDR3 extends over 14 amino acids. Germline CDR1 is MNHNS and CDR2 is SASEGT. Trimming left V 5 bases short and J 3 bases short, with 14 bases between.

The chain employs TRBV7-8 and TRBJ1-3, with 7 nucleotides matching TRBD1. The germline V gene encodes CDR1 SGHVS and CDR2 FQNEAQ. Trimming took 5 bases from V and 3 from J; bases not matched to a gene: 7. The CDR3 is 15 residues long. CDR3 DNA: TGTGCCAGCAGCGTCGACAGGGTTGTTGGAAACACCATATATTTT. Amino acid sequence: CASSVDRVVGNTIYF.